This T cell receptor (beta chain) was captured in a study of blood T cell repertoires in COVID-19. Study information: Both acute and convalescent COVID-19 samples were obtained from the United States, Italy and Spain. From T cells, B-cell-depleted T cells, or PBMCs came the material, which was cDNA or gDNA.

This clone was recorded a few times. Original methodology: Reference gene primer amplification gave estimated nucleated cell counts. Only in-frame clones appear in the TCRdb table, and some are missing; sequencing was by immunoSEQ multiplex PCR. V, J and clone size were drawn from that table, and D and trimming were deduced from the DNA. This table has under 300,000 clones, roughly 87% appearing once. V lost 6 bases to trimming and J lost 5 bases; unmatched junction nucleotides: 7. CDR1 is MDHEN, CDR2 SYDVKM, per germline. The CDR3 totals 14 residues. The sequencing sample was made of peripheral blood. This TCR was recovered from a woman aged 40 to 55 who had recovered from COVID-19. V usage is TRBV28 and J usage is TRBJ1-1; TRBD1 agrees at 9 bases. CDR3 bases: TGTGCCAGCAGCCCCGGGACAGGGTGGACTGAAGCTTTCTTT. This sequence encodes CASSPGTGWTEAFF.